A selection of T cell receptor beta chains follows, all from one sample in a study of blood T cell repertoires in COVID-19. TCRdb's table, derived via immunoSEQ multiplex PCR, lists solely in-frame clones and lacks some. Of about 200,000 clones in the sample, 70% to 80% are singletons; the top ten hold nearly 6%. The sequencing input was peripheral blood. Every receptor here comes from a woman between 40 and 55 years old with COVID-19, enrolled during active disease. The CDR3 runs from the conserved cysteine through the conserved F or W. D genes are given only for firm matches. Clone sizes are given selectively: once, few, many, or a class where the clone is expanded.

TRBJ1-2	.	TRBV7-9	once	CASSLEPAPYGYTF	TGTGCCAGCAGCTTGGAGCCAGCGCCGTATGGCTACACCTTC
TRBJ1-3	.	TRBV5-4	few	CASSLDGRTGNTIYF	TGTGCCAGCAGCTTGGACGGGAGAACTGGAAACACCATATATTTT
TRBJ2-1	.	TRBV9	.	CASSFTSQGPSSYNEQFF	TGTGCCAGCAGCTTCACCTCTCAGGGTCCTAGCTCCTACAATGAGCAGTTCTTC
TRBJ1-5	.	TRBV30	.	CAWSTGHISNQPQHF	TGTGCCTGGAGTACGGGACACATTAGCAATCAGCCCCAGCATTTT
TRBJ2-7	TRBD2	TRBV7-2	.	CASKRDRSSYEQYF	TGTGCCAGCAAGCGGGATCGATCCTCTTACGAGCAGTACTTC
TRBJ1-2	.	TRBV3-1/TRBV3-2	.	CASSPVVGSEGYTF	TGTGCCAGCAGCCCCGTGGTCGGTTCTGAAGGCTACACCTTC
TRBJ2-5	TRBD1	TRBV5-1	.	CASSIVQGARGTQYF	TGCGCCAGCAGCATAGTACAGGGGGCGCGCGGGACCCAGTACTTC
TRBJ2-5	TRBD1	TRBV10-2	.	CASSTDPGTGIKYF	TGCGCCAGCAGCACGGATCCGGGGACAGGGATAAAGTACTTC
TRBJ2-6	.	TRBV27	.	CASSPITGSGANVLTF	TGTGCCAGCAGTCCCATTACAGGGTCTGGGGCCAACGTCCTGACTTTC
TRBJ2-4	TRBD1	TRBV7-2	.	CASSRDRVRSIQYF	TGTGCCAGCAGCAGAGACAGGGTCAGGAGCATTCAGTACTTC
TRBJ1-3	.	TRBV6-5	.	CASSYSRVLGNTIYF	TGTGCCAGCAGTTACTCGAGGGTCCTCGGAAACACCATATATTTT
TRBJ2-3	.	TRBV19	.	CASGLRDNPTDTQYF	TGTGCCAGTGGCTTACGGGACAATCCCACAGATACGCAGTATTTT
TRBJ1-2	.	TRBV5-1	.	CASSLGERSYGYTF	TGCGCCAGCAGCTTAGGGGAACGGAGCTATGGCTACACCTTC
TRBJ1-1	TRBD1	TRBV6-1	once	CASSDRQGATEAFF	TGTGCCAGCAGTGATCGACAGGGGGCCACTGAAGCTTTCTTT
TRBJ1-2	.	TRBV5-1	.	CASSSDSSYGYTF	TGCGCCAGCAGCTCGGACAGCTCCTATGGCTACACCTTC
TRBJ1-5	.	TRBV7-2	.	CASSFWGGAQPQHF	TGTGCCAGCAGCTTTTGGGGGGGCGCCCAGCCCCAGCATTTT
TRBJ1-2	.	TRBV14	.	CASRASGPGYTF	TGTGCCAGCAGGGCAAGCGGTCCTGGCTACACCTTC
TRBJ1-6	.	TRBV9	.	CASSVQGGRNSPLHF	TGTGCCAGCAGCGTACAGGGAGGTCGTAATTCACCCCTCCACTTT
TRBJ2-7	TRBD1	TRBV6-5	few	CASDPGTADSYEQYF	TGTGCCAGCGACCCCGGGACAGCCGATTCCTACGAGCAGTACTTC
TRBJ1-2	.	TRBV27	.	CASSGPPGRGYGYTF	TGTGCCAGCAGTGGACCCCCGGGGAGAGGCTATGGCTACACCTTC
TRBJ1-1	.	TRBV2	.	CASEREVIATEAFF	TGTGCCAGCGAAAGAGAGGTCATCGCCACTGAAGCTTTCTTT
TRBJ1-2	.	TRBV6-1	.	CASSEGWGERGYTF	TGTGCCAGCAGTGAAGGCTGGGGGGAGCGAGGCTACACCTTC
TRBJ2-2	TRBD2	TRBV10-1	few	CASSESGGSSTGELFF	TGCGCCAGCAGTGAGTCAGGCGGGAGTTCCACCGGGGAGCTGTTTTTT
TRBJ1-3	TRBD1	TRBV4-2	few	CASSQFDRGLGNTIYF	TGTGCCAGCAGCCAATTTGACAGGGGGCTAGGAAACACCATATATTTT
TRBJ1-4	TRBD1	TRBV4-3	.	CASSLTGTGGTNEKLFF	TGCGCCAGCAGCCTTACCGGGACAGGGGGAACTAATGAAAAACTGTTTTTT
TRBJ2-7	TRBD1	TRBV5-1	.	CASSSFRDSRSYEQYF	TGCGCCAGCAGCTCATTCCGGGACAGTCGCTCCTACGAGCAGTACTTC